These 3 T cell receptor beta chains came from one sample sequenced in a study of shared clonotypes between healthy human individuals. Repertoires were generated with immunoSEQ multiplex PCR, while TCRdb's copy carries only in-frame clones and drops some. The repertoire holds over a million clones, with just under 99% as singletons. Sequencing used naive CD4+ T cells sorted from blood. The subset is: CD45RA+ positively selected. All receptors come from a man aged 25-45 years in good health.

The V and J genes are TRBV5-1 and TRBJ1-2; 7 bases match TRBD1. The CDR3 has 15 amino acids. Trimming removed 4 bases from V and 7 bases from J; junction bases left unmatched: 13. CDR1 SGHRS and CDR2 YFSETQ come from the germline V gene. CDR3 DNA sequence: TGCGCCAGCAGCCCGGTCATTGAGAACAGGGGTGGCTACACCTTC. Residues: CASSPVIENRGGYTF.

V gene TRBV28 combines with J gene TRBJ2-1; tentatively, D is TRBD1 or TRBD2 (5 bases each). V dropped 3 bases and J dropped 1 base, with 13 bases sitting between them. This CDR3 is built from 16 residues. Germline V CDR1 and CDR2: MDHEN, SYDVKM. DNA of the CDR3: TGTGCCAGCAGTTTGAGGGGAGTAAGTTCCTACAATGAGCAGTTCTTC. Translating it yields CASSLRGVSSYNEQFF.

This chain uses TRBV25-1 with TRBJ2-7, with 9 nucleotides matching TRBD1. With 5 bases clipped from V and 3 bases from J, the junction kept 11 bases outside the gene matches. The germline CDR1 and CDR2 sequences are MGHDK and SYGVNS. The CDR3 consists of 16 residues. CDR3 loop: CASSRLGQGRYYEQYF. CDR3 DNA: TGTGCCAGCAGTAGACTGGGACAGGGCCGATACTACGAGCAGTACTTC.